This T cell receptor beta chain was documented in a study of cytomegalovirus exposure and HLA in healthy donors. Notes on the study in general: In a later analysis, DRB1 alleles had the most associated TCRs; HLA-C alleles the fewest. Accurate prediction of most subjects' HLA-A and HLA-B alleles from TCR beta sequences was reported. Productive status was seen about 90% or about 30% of the time for most TCR beta V segments in an earlier analysis.

About this clone: Its antigen remains unidentified.

Germline-derived CDR1 and CDR2 are MGHRA and YSYEKL. The CDR3 totals 14 residues. V lost 0 bases and J lost 4, with 9 bases in between. The PCR used 60 Vbeta and 13 Jbeta primers. Only in-frame clones appear in the TCRdb table, and some are missing; sequencing was by immunoSEQ multiplex PCR. The sample has 150,000 to 200,000 clones; roughly 71% are singletons. Sequenced: PBMCs. This receptor was identified in a male donor in good health and CMV-seropositive. This chain connects TRBV4-1 to TRBJ1-2; maybe TRBD1 (5 bases). The CDR3 spells CASSQDRGIYGYTF. CDR3 nucleotide sequence: TGCGCCAGCAGCCAAGACCGGGGGATCTATGGCTACACCTTC.